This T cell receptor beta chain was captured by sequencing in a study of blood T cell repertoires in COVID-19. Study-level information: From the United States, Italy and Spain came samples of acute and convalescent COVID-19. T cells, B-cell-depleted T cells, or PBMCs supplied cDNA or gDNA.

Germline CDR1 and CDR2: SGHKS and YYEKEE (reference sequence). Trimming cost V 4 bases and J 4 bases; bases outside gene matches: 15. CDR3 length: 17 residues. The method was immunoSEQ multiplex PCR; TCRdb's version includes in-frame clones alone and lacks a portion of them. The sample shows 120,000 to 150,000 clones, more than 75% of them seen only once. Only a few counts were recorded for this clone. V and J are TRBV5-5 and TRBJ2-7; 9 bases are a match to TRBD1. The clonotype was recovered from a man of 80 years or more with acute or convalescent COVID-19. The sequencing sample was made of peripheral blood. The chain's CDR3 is CASSTSAVGQGMYEQYF. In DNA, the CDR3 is TGTGCCAGCAGCACCAGTGCGGTAGGACAGGGGATGTACGAGCAGTACTTC.